This TCR beta chain appears in the sequencing data of a study of blood T cell repertoires in COVID-19. Overall study: Acute-phase and convalescent COVID-19 samples originated in the United States, Italy and Spain.

Data came from immunoSEQ multiplex PCR; TCRdb stores just in-frame clones and leaves some out. This table holds around 250,000 clones, about 90% found once. In assigning cohorts, the study relied on participant-reported clinical history. Germline assignment: CDR1 MNHEY and CDR2 SVGAGI. The V gene end was trimmed by 2 bases and the J gene end by 4 bases; junction bases not matched to a gene: 5. The CDR3 runs 15 residues. The chain uses TRBV6-5 and TRBJ2-7; 10 bases are shared with TRBD2. The sequencing input was PBMCs or T cells enriched from blood (not recorded which). This TCR derives from a human donor in a cohort exposed to, infected with or recovered from COVID-19 (not recorded which). The donor label of this sample is uncertain. The CDR3 loop reads CASSYRAGGPYEQYF. The CDR3 DNA sequence: TGTGCCAGCAGTTACCGAGCGGGGGGGCCGTACGAGCAGTACTTC.